A selection of T cell receptor beta chains follows, all from one sample in a study of cytomegalovirus exposure and HLA in healthy donors. The data were produced by immunoSEQ multiplex PCR, yet TCRdb's version contains in-frame clones alone and is incomplete. The sample records 250,000 to 300,000 clones, around 90% being singletons. Sequencing was carried out using PBMCs. All receptors come from a woman under 30 in good health and CMV-seronegative. The CDR3 runs from the conserved cysteine through the conserved F or W. The D gene is left open where the match is weak. Expanded clones are given a class, and other clones once, few, many or no size at all.

>TRBD1|.|TRBV30|TRBJ2-7
CALGQADYEQYF
TGTGCCTTGGGACAGGCCGACTACGAGCAGTACTTC
>TRBD1|few|TRBV5-5|TRBJ1-5
CASSDRGNQPQHF
TGTGCCAGCAGCGACAGGGGCAATCAGCCCCAGCATTTT
>.|once|TRBV6-1|TRBJ1-3
CASSELLQGRLSGNTIYF
TGTGCCAGCAGTGAACTACTCCAGGGCAGACTCTCTGGAAACACCATATATTTT
>.|once|TRBV10-3|TRBJ1-1
CAISAGTEAFF
TGTGCCATCAGTGCGGGTACTGAAGCTTTCTTT
>.|.|TRBV5-4|TRBJ1-1
CASTASNGFGTEAFF
TGTGCCAGCACCGCATCTAATGGGTTCGGGACTGAAGCTTTCTTT
>TRBD1|.|TRBV19|TRBJ2-3
CASSADRASTDTQYF
TGTGCCAGTAGCGCTGACAGGGCAAGCACAGATACGCAGTATTTT
>.|.|TRBV6-5|TRBJ2-2
CASSHYRYTGELFF
TGTGCCAGCAGTCACTACAGGTACACCGGGGAGCTGTTTTTT
>TRBD2|.|TRBV4-3|TRBJ2-7
CASSQRVSIGLAGGLTSYEQYF
TGCGCCAGCAGCCAGAGGGTCTCTATTGGACTAGCGGGGGGTTTAACCTCCTACGAGCAGTACTTC
>.|.|TRBV19|TRBJ2-1
CASSIVRGRYNEQFF
TGTGCCAGTAGTATAGTGCGAGGGCGCTACAATGAGCAGTTCTTC
>TRBD1|.|TRBV2|TRBJ1-5
CASSPTGQGSNQPQHF
TGTGCCAGCAGCCCCACCGGACAGGGAAGCAATCAGCCCCAGCATTTT
>TRBD1|.|TRBV30|TRBJ2-3
CAWGQGASDTQYF
TGTGCCTGGGGACAGGGGGCCTCAGATACGCAGTATTTT
>.|.|TRBV7-8|TRBJ1-6
CASSSRVPTDNSPLHF
TGTGCCAGCAGCTCCAGGGTCCCCACAGATAATTCACCCCTCCACTTT
>.|.|TRBV7-9|TRBJ1-3
CASSYGVSGNTIYF
TGTGCCAGCAGCTACGGAGTGTCTGGAAACACCATATATTTT
>TRBD2|.|TRBV29-1|TRBJ2-1
CSVEASSGGANEQFF
TGCAGCGTTGAAGCCTCTAGCGGGGGGGCCAATGAGCAGTTCTTC
>.|.|TRBV4-1|TRBJ1-3
CASSRITGTSGNTIYF
TGCGCCAGCAGCCGCATTACAGGGACATCTGGAAACACCATATATTTT
>.|.|TRBV7-9|TRBJ1-4
CASSTPGQGEKLFF
TGTGCCAGCAGCACTCCGGGACAAGGTGAAAAACTGTTTTTT
>.|.|TRBV4-1|TRBJ2-3
CASSPEGAGRYTDTQYF
TGCGCCAGCAGCCCGGAAGGGGCGGGGCGGTACACAGATACGCAGTATTTT
>.|.|TRBV4-1|TRBJ1-1
CASSQGGANTEAFF
TGCGCCAGCAGCCAAGGGGGCGCGAACACTGAAGCTTTCTTT
>TRBD1|once|TRBV7-9|TRBJ1-1
CASSLAGQGKSNTEAFF
TGTGCCAGCAGCTTAGCGGGACAGGGGAAGTCGAACACTGAAGCTTTCTTT
>TRBD2|.|TRBV2|TRBJ2-7
CASSDTRGAYEQYF
TGTGCCAGCAGTGATACACGGGGGGCCTACGAGCAGTACTTC
>TRBD1|few|TRBV28|TRBJ1-2
CASTRTGNYGYTF
TGTGCCAGCACCCGGACAGGGAACTATGGCTACACCTTC
>TRBD1|.|TRBV5-1|TRBJ2-1
CASSPDPGQGDNEQFF
TGCGCCAGCAGCCCGGACCCGGGACAGGGAGACAATGAGCAGTTCTTC
>.|.|TRBV7-9|TRBJ2-2
CASLNEFAGELFF
TGTGCCAGCTTGAATGAGTTCGCCGGGGAGCTGTTTTTT
>TRBD1|.|TRBV27|TRBJ2-7
CASSPDRSYEQYF
TGTGCCAGCAGTCCGGACAGGTCCTACGAGCAGTACTTC
>.|.|TRBV6-5|TRBJ1-5
CASNPLNRADQPQHF
TGTGCCAGCAACCCTTTAAACAGGGCTGATCAGCCCCAGCATTTT
>.|.|TRBV2|TRBJ2-1
CASSVREFDEQFF
TGTGCCAGCAGTGTACGGGAATTCGATGAGCAGTTCTTC
>.|.|TRBV6-5|TRBJ2-1
CASSLTVRYNEQFF
TGTGCCAGCAGTTTGACAGTTCGATACAATGAGCAGTTCTTC
>.|once|TRBV7-2|TRBJ1-6
CASSRSQVIYNSPLHF
TGTGCCAGCAGCCGTTCCCAGGTGATCTATAATTCACCCCTCCACTTT
>.|.|TRBV19|TRBJ1-5
CASSIIAAANQPQHF
TGTGCCAGTAGTATCATTGCGGCGGCTAATCAGCCCCAGCATTTT